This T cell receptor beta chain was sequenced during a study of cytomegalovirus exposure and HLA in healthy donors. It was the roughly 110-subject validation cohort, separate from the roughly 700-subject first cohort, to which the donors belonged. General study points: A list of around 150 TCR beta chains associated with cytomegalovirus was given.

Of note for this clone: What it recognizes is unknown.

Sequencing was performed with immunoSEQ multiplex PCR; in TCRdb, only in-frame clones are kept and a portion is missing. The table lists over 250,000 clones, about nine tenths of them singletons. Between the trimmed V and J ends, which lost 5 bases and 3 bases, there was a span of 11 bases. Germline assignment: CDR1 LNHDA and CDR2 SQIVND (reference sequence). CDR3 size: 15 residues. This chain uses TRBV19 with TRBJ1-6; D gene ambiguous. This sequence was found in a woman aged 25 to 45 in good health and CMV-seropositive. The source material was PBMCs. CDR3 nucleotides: TGTGCCAGTAGTGTAGGGCTGATCTATAATTCACCCCTCCACTTT. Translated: CASSVGLIYNSPLHF.